Listed below are T cell receptor beta chains from one sample, sequenced in a study of cytotoxic CD8 clonotypes in ibrutinib-treated CLL. The method was immunoSEQ multiplex PCR; TCRdb's version includes in-frame clones alone and lacks a portion of them. Among some 70,000 clones listed, 90% were seen once. Sample: PBMCs, taken after 12 months of ibrutinib treatment. The receptors here all came from a human donor with chronic lymphocytic leukemia. The CDR3 runs from the conserved cysteine through the conserved F or W. A D gene is named only where the DNA matches it firmly. Clone size is not always given. Where it is, it says once, few, many or a class for expanded clones.

NA,TRBV19,TRBJ2-2,TRBD2,CASSISSRGAGELFF,TGTGCCAGTAGTATTTCTAGCCGGGGGGCCGGGGAGCTGTTTTTT
NA,TRBV7-9,TRBJ2-1,NA,CASSEGGSSYNEQFF,TGTGCCAGCAGCGAAGGAGGAAGCTCCTACAATGAGCAGTTCTTC
NA,TRBV28,TRBJ2-7,NA,CASTFGYGDSYEQYF,TGTGCCAGCACTTTTGGCTACGGGGATAGCTACGAGCAGTACTTC
NA,TRBV5-1,TRBJ2-7,NA,CASSLKGYEQYF,TGCGCCAGCAGCTTAAAAGGCTACGAGCAGTACTTC
NA,TRBV5-1,TRBJ2-7,NA,CASSLAGTYEQYF,TGCGCCAGCAGCTTGGCGGGAACCTACGAGCAGTACTTC
NA,TRBV29-1,TRBJ2-7,NA,CSVKLGGPRPYF,TGCAGCGTCAAGCTCGGGGGGCCACGACCGTACTTC
NA,TRBV4-1,TRBJ2-3,NA,CASSQVSLEGTDTQYF,TGCGCCAGCAGCCAAGTCTCTTTAGAGGGCACAGATACGCAGTATTTT
NA,TRBV10-3,TRBJ2-2,TRBD2,CAIRNSGRGGTGELFF,TGTGCCATCAGAAATAGCGGGAGAGGTGGGACCGGGGAGCTGTTTTTT
NA,TRBV7-9,TRBJ2-5,TRBD2,CASSLAPGLAGGLQETQYF,TGTGCCAGCAGCTTAGCGCCGGGACTAGCGGGAGGGCTCCAAGAGACCCAGTACTTC
NA,TRBV7-3,TRBJ1-3,TRBD1,CASSSTGGTGAAGNTIYF,TGTGCCAGCAGCTCTACTGGGGGGACAGGGGCAGCCGGAAACACCATATATTTT
once,TRBV28,TRBJ1-5,NA,CASSGLSWEGNQPQHF,TGTGCCAGCAGTGGGCTCTCATGGGAGGGCAATCAGCCCCAGCATTTT
once,TRBV2,TRBJ2-3,TRBD2,CASIPLAGGADTQYF,TGTGCCAGCATTCCACTAGCGGGAGGGGCAGATACGCAGTATTTT
NA,TRBV11-2,TRBJ1-2,NA,CASSLASGSSGYTF,TGTGCCAGCAGCTTAGCATCAGGGTCCTCCGGCTACACCTTC
NA,TRBV6-5,TRBJ1-5,NA,CASSQDGPNQPQHF,TGTGCCAGCAGCCAGGACGGCCCCAATCAGCCCCAGCATTTT
NA,TRBV9,TRBJ2-7,TRBD1,CASSVEGQGAREQYF,TGTGCCAGCAGCGTCGAGGGACAGGGGGCGAGGGAGCAGTACTTC
NA,TRBV5-1,TRBJ2-5,NA,CASSPFNPGETQYF,TGCGCCAGCAGCCCCTTCAACCCCGGGGAGACCCAGTACTTC
NA,TRBV30,TRBJ1-2,TRBD1,CAWSRQGRFYGYTF,TGTGCCTGGAGTCGACAGGGCCGCTTCTATGGCTACACCTTC
NA,TRBV6-5,TRBJ2-1,NA,CASSPQGNEQFF,TGTGCCAGCAGTCCCCAGGGGAATGAGCAGTTCTTC
few,TRBV20-1,TRBJ2-1,NA,CSARQNNEQFF,TGCAGTGCGAGACAGAACAATGAGCAGTTCTTC
NA,TRBV4-2,TRBJ1-1,NA,CASSQGGGLNTEAFF,TGTGCCAGCAGTCAAGGGGGGGGCTTGAACACTGAAGCTTTCTTT
NA,TRBV5-1,TRBJ2-7,NA,CASSLVVGAGYEQYF,TGCGCCAGCAGCTTGGTTGTGGGAGCCGGCTACGAGCAGTACTTC
NA,TRBV15,TRBJ2-7,NA,CATSRGQYYEQYF,TGTGCCACCAGCAGAGGACAGTACTACGAGCAGTACTTC
once,TRBV4-1,TRBJ2-7,NA,CASSQEVLGRPSYEQYF,TGCGCCAGCAGCCAAGAGGTCTTGGGCAGGCCCTCCTACGAGCAGTACTTC
NA,TRBV28,TRBJ1-2,NA,CASSPRRGEGYTF,TGTGCCAGCAGCCCCAGACGGGGGGAAGGCTACACCTTC
NA,TRBV5-4,TRBJ2-1,TRBD2,CASSRGGLAQGEQFF,TGTGCCAGCAGCCGGGGAGGGCTAGCGCAGGGTGAGCAGTTCTTC
NA,TRBV29-1,TRBJ2-1,TRBD2,CSATSGRALNEQFF,TGCAGCGCAACTAGCGGGAGGGCCCTGAATGAGCAGTTCTTC
NA,TRBV11-1,TRBJ2-1,TRBD2,CASSPRLAGRFYNEQFF,TGTGCCAGCAGCCCTCGACTAGCGGGGAGGTTTTACAATGAGCAGTTCTTC
once,TRBV19,TRBJ2-7,TRBD1,CASSNLGGLRTGEQYF,TGTGCCAGTAGTAATTTAGGGGGCCTTCGTACTGGGGAGCAGTACTTC
NA,TRBV21-1,TRBJ2-7,NA,CASSNRSRERWYYEQYF,TGTGCCAGCAGCAACCGCTCGAGGGAGCGGTGGTACTACGAGCAGTACTTC
NA,TRBV30,TRBJ2-1,NA,CAWSVSSESRNEQFF,TGTGCCTGGAGTGTATCCAGCGAGAGCAGAAATGAGCAGTTCTTC
NA,TRBV5-1,TRBJ1-3,NA,CASSYTPTGRSGNTIYF,TGCGCCAGCAGCTATACACCTACAGGTCGCTCTGGAAACACCATATATTTT
NA,TRBV5-6,TRBJ1-5,NA,CASSFTGIRNQPQHF,TGTGCCAGCAGCTTCACAGGAATACGCAATCAGCCCCAGCATTTT
NA,TRBV27,TRBJ2-3,TRBD1,CASLKGQGLTDTQYF,TGTGCCAGCCTAAAAGGACAGGGTCTGACAGATACGCAGTATTTT
NA,TRBV19,TRBJ1-5,NA,CASSMNPNQPQHF,TGTGCCAGTAGTATGAATCCCAATCAGCCCCAGCATTTT
NA,TRBV2,TRBJ2-7,NA,CASSESLGSESSYEQYF,TGTGCCAGCAGTGAAAGTCTGGGTAGCGAGAGCTCCTACGAGCAGTACTTC
once,TRBV6-6,TRBJ2-7,TRBD1,CASSTDRGRFLYEQYF,TGTGCCAGCAGCACGGACAGGGGGCGCTTTCTCTACGAGCAGTACTTC
NA,TRBV5-4,TRBJ1-5,TRBD1,CASSEKPTGAQPQHF,TGTGCCAGCAGCGAGAAGCCGACAGGGGCTCAGCCCCAGCATTTT
NA,TRBV19,TRBJ2-7,TRBD2,CASSIDTGTSGDEQYF,TGTGCCAGTAGTATAGATACCGGGACTAGCGGGGACGAGCAGTACTTC
NA,TRBV15,TRBJ2-3,TRBD2,CATGASGGSTDTQYF,TGTGCCACCGGGGCTAGCGGGGGGAGCACAGATACGCAGTATTTT
NA,TRBV11-3,TRBJ2-2,NA,CASSNQADSGELFF,TGTGCCAGCAGCAATCAAGCGGATTCCGGGGAGCTGTTTTTT
NA,TRBV5-1,TRBJ2-7,NA,CASSLGASGGISYEQYF,TGCGCCAGCAGCTTGGGCGCTTCCGGCGGTATTTCCTACGAGCAGTACTTC
once,TRBV5-1,TRBJ2-7,NA,CASSLGTGEQYF,TGCGCCAGCAGCTTGGGGACGGGAGAGCAGTACTTC
NA,TRBV19,TRBJ2-4,TRBD1,CASSMRGAWDRGFLRLQYF,TGTGCCAGTAGTATGAGGGGGGCCTGGGACAGGGGCTTTCTACGGCTTCAGTACTTC
NA,TRBV28,TRBJ2-7,NA,CASSYGTGTYEQYF,TGTGCCAGCAGTTACGGGACCGGAACCTACGAGCAGTACTTC
NA,TRBV18,TRBJ2-3,TRBD2,CASSPGTSGLGTDTQYF,TGTGCCAGCTCACCCGGGACTAGCGGTTTGGGCACAGATACGCAGTATTTT
once,TRBV10-2,TRBJ2-7,NA,CASSESRARGEQYF,TGCGCCAGCAGTGAGTCACGGGCTAGGGGCGAGCAGTACTTC
NA,TRBV14,TRBJ2-3,TRBD2,CASSRVAGGPDTQYF,TGTGCCAGCAGCCGTGTAGCGGGGGGCCCGGATACGCAGTATTTT
NA,TRBV7-9,TRBJ2-5,NA,CASSLSAGPGSQYF,TGTGCCAGCAGCTTATCCGCAGGGCCAGGGTCCCAGTACTTC
NA,TRBV5-1,TRBJ2-5,NA,CASSLVGGGETQYF,TGCGCCAGCAGCTTGGTGGGCGGAGGGGAGACCCAGTACTTC
NA,TRBV19,TRBJ1-1,TRBD1,CASSRTGTGYEGEAFF,TGTGCCAGTAGTCGTACCGGGACAGGGTATGAGGGTGAAGCTTTCTTT
NA,TRBV25-1,TRBJ2-7,TRBD1,CASRRDRGLEQYF,TGTGCCAGCAGGCGGGACAGGGGCCTCGAGCAGTACTTC
NA,TRBV6-1,TRBJ2-1,TRBD2,CASRDWTSGTDEQFF,TGTGCCAGCAGGGACTGGACTAGCGGGACAGATGAGCAGTTCTTC
NA,TRBV27,TRBJ2-7,NA,CASSWDALREQYF,TGTGCCAGCAGTTGGGATGCCCTCCGGGAGCAGTACTTC
NA,TRBV28,TRBJ2-7,NA,CASSSPSRDSIPYEQYF,TGTGCCAGCAGTTCCCCGTCCCGGGACTCAATCCCCTACGAGCAGTACTTC
NA,TRBV7-6,TRBJ2-1,TRBD1,CASSVDRGGYNEQFF,TGTGCCAGCAGCGTCGACAGGGGAGGCTACAATGAGCAGTTCTTC